Each of the 30 T cell receptor beta chains below was sequenced from the same sample in a study of spatial heterogeneity in lung cancer. Study-wide findings and caveats: Expanded alpha and beta TCR counts within tumors tracked tumor mutation counts.

For these TCRs, the target antigens are not known. TCRdb fed the 5' RACE reads into MiXCR, producing one record per CDR3 protein. The sample carries about 100,000 distinct CDR3 sequences, under 4.5% recorded once. Time point noted: sample taken at primary tumor resection. The sample here was lung tumor tissue, taken at surgery. The receptors were gathered from a male donor with early-stage non-small cell lung cancer.

In its sample, this clonotype was seen many times. The chain is built from TRBV3-1 and TRBJ2-5; tentatively, D is TRBD1 (5 bases). CDR3 size: 14 residues. CDR1 and CDR2 (germline): LGHDT, YNNKEL (reference sequence). Trimming removed 4 bases at V and 2 bases at J, with 11 bases between. The CDR3 nucleotides are TGTGCCAGCAGCCCAGACAGAGTTCAAGAGACCCAGTACTTC. Encoded protein: CASSPDRVQETQYF.

This clonotype was observed a handful of times. The J gene is TRBJ2-6, the V gene TRBV9; the D is unclear. This CDR3 is built from 14 residues. The germline CDR1 and CDR2 sequences are SGDLS and YYNGEE. The V gene lost 4 bases and the J gene lost 4 bases, with 9 bases spanning the gap. CDR3 nucleotide sequence: TGTGCCAGCAGCCCTTTACGGGGGGCCAACGTCCTGACTTTC. It is translated as CASSPLRGANVLTF.

The chain has TRBV28 and TRBJ2-3; unclear D gene. Germline CDR1 and CDR2: MDHEN and SYDVKM. CDR3 length: 18 residues. With 3 bases removed from V and 4 bases from J, the gap between germline ends came to 23 bases. CDR3: CASSLASYSPGPPDTQYF. The CDR3 DNA is TGTGCCAGCAGTTTGGCTAGTTATTCCCCTGGCCCCCCAGATACGCAGTATTTT. The full variable domain, rest sourced from reference TRBV28 and TRBJ2-3, is DVKVTQSSRYLVKRTGEKVFLECVQDMDHENMFWYRQDPGLGLRLIYFSYDVKMKEKGDIPEGYSVSREKKERFSLILESASTNQTSMYLCASSLASYSPGPPDTQYFGPGTRLTVL.

This clonotype showed up many times. The chain links TRBV9 to TRBJ2-3; 11 bases line up with TRBD1. CDR1 SGDLS and CDR2 YYNGEE come from the germline V gene. J lost 6 bases, V lost 3 bases, and 12 bases had no gene match. This CDR3 has 17 residues. CDR3: CASSAGTGGPLTDTQYF. The CDR3 nucleotides are TGTGCCAGCAGCGCCGGGACAGGGGGACCCTTAACGGATACGCAGTATTTT. Combining the CDR3 with reference TRBV9 and TRBJ2-3 gives the whole variable domain DSGVTQTPKHLITATGQRVTLRCSPRSGDLSVYWYQQSLDQGLQFLIQYYNGEERAKGNILERFSAQQFPDLHSELNLSSLELGDSALYFCASSAGTGGPLTDTQYFGPGTRLTVL.

This clonotype occurred a few times. The V call is TRBV5-1, the J call TRBJ2-3; TRBD2 might be the D (6 bases). V was cut by 0 bases and J by 1 base, with 12 bases left in between. The CDR3 is 16 amino acids. Germline lookup yields CDR1 SGHRS and CDR2 YFSETQ. The CDR3 DNA reads TGCGCCAGCAGCTTGGCTCGGGAGCCTCGCACAGATACGCAGTATTTT. As protein: CASSLAREPRTDTQYF.

This clonotype was observed at least ten times. CDR3: CASSPDRGLFTDTQYF. Written as DNA, the CDR3 is TGCGCCAGCAGCCCTGACAGGGGGCTGTTTACAGATACGCAGTATTTT. V gene TRBV5-1 combines with J gene TRBJ2-3, with 10 bases that match TRBD1. Germline V CDR1 and CDR2: SGHRS, YFSETQ. The length of the CDR3 is 16 residues. The V and J ends lost 4 bases and 3 bases, in that order; junction bases with no gene match: 8.

In this sample, this clonotype turned up a few times. The chain joins TRBV27 to TRBJ2-3; 7 bases agree with TRBD2. CDR1 MNHEY and CDR2 SMNVEV come from the germline V gene (reference sequence). V lost 3 bases and J lost 0; bases outside the gene matches: 15. The CDR3 is 19 residues long. CDR3 residues: CASSLFLRLGGSSTDTQYF. CDR3 nucleotides: TGTGCCAGCAGTTTGTTTCTCCGATTAGGCGGGAGTAGCACAGATACGCAGTATTTT.

About this clonotype itself: A much larger clone sits a single nucleotide away, making a read error possible. The chain joins TRBV4-2 to TRBJ1-5; D is uncertain. V lost 1 base, J lost 1 base, and 14 bases lay in between. The V gene's germline CDR1 is LGHNA and CDR2 YNFKEQ. This CDR3 comprises 17 residues. The DNA of the CDR3 is TGTGCCAGCAGCCAAGTGAATTCGGCGGGGAGCAATCAGCCCCAGCATTTT. Protein: CASSQVNSAGSNQPQHF.

This clonotype was observed a handful of times. The chain carries TRBV5-1 and TRBJ2-5; TRBD1 is a possible D gene (5 bases). The CDR3 loop spans 13 amino acids. Trimming removed 4 bases from V and 4 bases from J, with 11 bases in between. Germline V CDR1 and CDR2: SGHRS, YFSETQ. The CDR3 region is CASSPSRVETQYF. In DNA, the CDR3 is TGCGCCAGCAGCCCCAGCAGGGTAGAGACCCAGTACTTC.

This clonotype was counted between two and nine times. CDR3 sequence reads: CASSWGVWDEQFF. The CDR3 region has the DNA TGTGCCAGCAGTTGGGGGGTTTGGGATGAGCAGTTCTTC. This sequence joins TRBV28 and TRBJ2-1, with D tentatively TRBD2 (6 bases). Germline CDR1 and CDR2: MDHEN and SYDVKM. V was shortened by 4 bases and J by 8 bases, with 12 bases between the two germline ends. The CDR3 totals 13 residues.

This clonotype has ten or more counts. The chain recombines TRBV20-1 with TRBJ1-5; TRBD1 might be the D (6 bases). The CDR3 spans 16 residues. V dropped 1 base and J dropped 2 bases, with 15 bases sitting between them. The germline V gene has CDR1 DFQATT and CDR2 SNEGSKA (reference sequence). In DNA form, the CDR3 reads TGCAGTGCTAGAGCCACAGGGAGACCGGGCAATCAGCCCCAGCATTTT. As protein: CSARATGRPGNQPQHF.

CDR3 residues: CASRNRGGTEAFF. Here the CDR3 DNA reads TGTGCCAGCAGAAATCGAGGAGGCACTGAAGCTTTCTTT. The chain is built from TRBV28 and TRBJ1-1; unclear D gene. The length of the CDR3 is 13 residues. Trimming cost V 6 bases and J 4 bases, with 12 bases left between them. Germline-derived CDR1 and CDR2 are MDHEN and SYDVKM.

In its sample, this clonotype was seen many times. This chain links TRBV9 with TRBJ2-3; D is unclear. CDR1 is SGDLS and CDR2 is YYNGEE in the germline V gene. Trimming removed 0 bases from V and 5 bases from J, with 4 bases in between. CDR3 length: 12 amino acids. The CDR3 protein is CASSVGGDTQYF. The DNA of the CDR3 is TGTGCCAGCAGCGTAGGGGGAGATACGCAGTATTTT.

This clonotype has ten or more counts. The chain uses TRBV6-6 and TRBJ2-3; 12 nucleotides agree with TRBD2. V trimming: 8 bases; J trimming: 4 bases; junction bases outside the gene matches: 7. CDR1 is MNHNY, CDR2 SVGAGI, per germline (reference sequence). The CDR3 contains 15 residues. The CDR3 reads CASSTLAGGSDTQYF. Here the CDR3 DNA reads TGTGCCAGCTCGACACTAGCGGGAGGTTCAGATACGCAGTATTTT.

The table lists this clonotype with many counts. The chain carries TRBV4-1 and TRBJ2-2; the match to TRBD1 covers 8 bases. The length of the CDR3 is 20 residues. Germline lookup yields CDR1 MGHRA and CDR2 YSYEKL. With V trimmed by 4 bases and J by 5 bases, 21 bases remained unmatched. The DNA of the CDR3 is TGCGCCAGCAGCCCTCGACAGGGGTCTCTTTGGGGAGGCGGGACCGGGGAGCTGTTTTTT. Amino acid sequence: CASSPRQGSLWGGGTGELFF.

This clonotype was seen many times. The chain is built from TRBV18 and TRBJ2-3, with 10 bases matching TRBD2. This CDR3 spans 15 amino acids. Germline assignment: CDR1 KGHSH and CDR2 LQKENI. V shed 0 bases and J 5 bases; nucleotides not matched to a gene: 2. The CDR3 loop reads CASSPPASGRDTQYF. CDR3 bases: TGTGCCAGCTCACCACCGGCTAGCGGGAGAGATACGCAGTATTTT.

This clonotype has a handful of counts. The chain uses TRBV3-1 and TRBJ2-5; 10 bases match TRBD2. J lost 4 bases, V lost 1 base, and 6 bases had no gene match. The CDR3 has 16 amino acids. The germline V gene encodes CDR1 LGHDT and CDR2 YNNKEL (reference sequence). CDR3 DNA: TGTGCCAGCAGCCAAGGGAGCGGGAGGGCCGCAGAGACCCAGTACTTC. Protein product: CASSQGSGRAAETQYF.

Many counts were recorded for this clonotype. This chain links TRBV5-1 with TRBJ2-7, with no clear D. The germline CDR1 and CDR2 sequences are SGHRS and YFSETQ. The CDR3 contains 14 residues. The ends were cut back, 1 base at V and 0 bases at J, with 8 bases in the middle. CDR3 DNA: TGCGCCAGCAGCTTGCCGGAGAGCTCCTACGAGCAGTACTTC. Encoded protein: CASSLPESSYEQYF. The entire variable domain, with the rest obtained from reference TRBV5-1 and TRBJ2-7, is as follows: KAGVTQTPRYLIKTRGQQVTLSCSPISGHRSVSWYQQTPGQGLQFLFEYFSETQRNKGNFPGRFSGRQFSNSRSEMNVSTLELGDSALYLCASSLPESSYEQYFGPGTRLTVT.

This clonotype was detected ten times or more. The chain has TRBV14 and TRBJ1-1; 9 bases are a match to TRBD1. The J segment lost 6 bases and the V segment lost 2 bases, leaving 7 bases of the junction unmatched. The CDR3 has 15 amino acids. In germline, CDR1 is SGHDN, CDR2 FVKESK. DNA of the CDR3: TGTGCCAGCAGCCAACTGGGACAGGGATCCCCTGAAGCTTTCTTT. Residues: CASSQLGQGSPEAFF.

The V and J genes are TRBV5-6 and TRBJ2-1; D is unclear. Deletions cut 0 bases from V and 9 bases from J, with 16 bases between. The CDR3 runs to 15 residues. Germline CDR1 reads SGHDT; CDR2 reads YYEEEE. The CDR3 reads CASSLAPYRVGEQFF. CDR3 DNA: TGTGCCAGCAGCTTGGCTCCCTATCGGGTAGGTGAGCAGTTCTTC.

This clonotype was observed at least ten times. V is TRBV28 and J is TRBJ1-4, with no clear D. V was trimmed by 5 bases and J by 8 bases, leaving 15 bases between them. Germline V lookup: CDR1 MDHEN, CDR2 SYDVKM. This CDR3 is built from 14 residues. The DNA of the CDR3 is TGTGCCAGCAGTGACGGGTCTTCGGGCGAAAAACTGTTTTTT. This gives the protein CASSDGSSGEKLFF.

At least ten counts were recorded for this clonotype. The J gene is TRBJ1-3, the V gene TRBV12-3 or TRBV12-4, with D hard to call. The V gene lost 2 bases and the J gene lost 2 bases, with 10 bases spanning the gap. This CDR3 spans 15 amino acids. The CDR3 nucleotides are TGTGCCAGCAGTTTAAAACAGTCCGCTGGAAACACCATATATTTT. Protein sequence: CASSLKQSAGNTIYF.

The sample holds many counts of this clonotype. V gene TRBV6-5 combines with J gene TRBJ2-2, with a tentative D call TRBD1 (6 bases). From germline, CDR1 is MNHEY and CDR2 SVGAGI. Trimming took 6 bases from V and 3 from J, leaving 11 bases between them. This CDR3 has 14 amino acids. The CDR3 DNA sequence: TGTGCCAGCAGGCACAACAGGGACACCGGGGAGCTGTTTTTT. This translates into CASRHNRDTGELFF.

This clonotype was detected many times. The chain recombines TRBV24-1 with TRBJ2-3, with D maybe TRBD2 (5 bases). V was clipped by 2 bases and J by 10 bases, with 15 bases between them. Germline V lookup: CDR1 KGHDR, CDR2 SFDVKD. The CDR3 covers 14 residues. The CDR3, as DNA: TGTGCCACCAGTGATTCCGAGTGGGGAGAGGCGCAGTATTTT. Its translation: CATSDSEWGEAQYF.

Many counts were recorded for this clonotype. This chain connects TRBV29-1 to TRBJ2-7; 9 bases are shared with TRBD1. This CDR3 comprises 12 residues. Per germline, CDR1 SQVTM and CDR2 ANQGSEA. V lost 7 bases to trimming and J lost 3 bases; unmatched junction nucleotides: 4. This chain's CDR3 is CSAGQGFYEQYF. CDR3 in DNA: TGCAGCGCGGGACAGGGCTTCTACGAGCAGTACTTC.

In this sample, this clonotype turned up many times. The rearrangement uses TRBV28 and TRBJ1-5; TRBD1 might be the D (5 bases). The CDR3 spans 17 residues. Germline loops: CDR1 MDHEN, CDR2 SYDVKM. V gave up 6 bases and J gave up 1 base, with 19 bases separating them. The CDR3 reads CASSRLFQGPSNQPQHF. In DNA form, the CDR3 reads TGTGCCAGCAGCCGCCTCTTCCAGGGTCCGAGCAATCAGCCCCAGCATTTT.

This clonotype was counted ten times or more. The gene calls are TRBV20-1 and TRBJ2-1; 9 nucleotides match TRBD1. The CDR3 runs to 15 residues. Germline CDR1 DFQATT, CDR2 SNEGSKA (reference sequence). Trimming took 0 bases from V and 10 from J; bases not matched to a gene: 10. CDR3 in DNA: TGCAGTGCTAGAGACCTGGTGGGACAGGGCAGAGAGCAGTTCTTC. Translating it yields CSARDLVGQGREQFF.

Ten or more counts support this clonotype. This chain connects TRBV11-2 to TRBJ2-1; 11 bases line up with TRBD2. Germline V gives CDR1 SGHAT, CDR2 FQNNGV. The CDR3 length is 17 residues. Unmatched junction bases numbered 7, after V lost 2 bases and J lost 4 bases. This chain's CDR3 is CASSLTVTSGTYNEQFF. The CDR3, as DNA: TGTGCCAGCAGCTTAACCGTGACTAGCGGGACATACAATGAGCAGTTCTTC.

The sample holds a few counts of this clonotype. The V and J genes are TRBV4-2 and TRBJ2-6; D uncertain. Between the trimmed V and J ends, which lost 0 bases and 2 bases, there was a span of 5 bases. The CDR3 is 15 amino acids. Looked up from germline, CDR1 is LGHNA and CDR2 is YNFKEQ. In nucleotides, the CDR3 is TGTGCCAGCAGCCAAGATGGGGCTGGGGCCAACGTCCTGACTTTC. Translated, it gives CASSQDGAGANVLTF.

This clonotype turned up a few times. The chain joins TRBV27 to TRBJ2-5; D remains ambiguous. CDR1 is MNHEY and CDR2 is SMNVEV in the germline V gene (reference sequence). Trimming left V 2 bases short and J 0 bases short, with 7 bases between. There are 14 residues in the CDR3. This chain's CDR3 is CASSLRPYQETQYF. As DNA, the CDR3 is TGTGCCAGCAGTTTAAGACCATACCAAGAGACCCAGTACTTC.